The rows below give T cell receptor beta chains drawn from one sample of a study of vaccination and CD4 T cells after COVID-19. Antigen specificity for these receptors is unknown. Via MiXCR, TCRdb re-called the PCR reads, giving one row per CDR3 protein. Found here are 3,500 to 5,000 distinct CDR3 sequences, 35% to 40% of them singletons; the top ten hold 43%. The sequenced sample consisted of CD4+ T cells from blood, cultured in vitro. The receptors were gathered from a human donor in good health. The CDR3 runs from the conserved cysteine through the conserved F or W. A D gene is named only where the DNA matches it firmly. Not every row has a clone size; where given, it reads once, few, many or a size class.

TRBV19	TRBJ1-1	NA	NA	CASSPLGVAERAFF	TGTGCCAGTAGTCCCCTCGGGGTAGCAGAGCGAGCTTTCTTT
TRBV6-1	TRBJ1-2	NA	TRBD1	CASRRQEGTANF	TGTGCCAGCAGGCGGCAGGAAGGGACAGCTAACTTC
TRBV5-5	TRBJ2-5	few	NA	CASSLLWHPQETQYF	TGTGCCAGCAGCTTGTTGTGGCACCCGCAAGAGACCCAGTACTTC
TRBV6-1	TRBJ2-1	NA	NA	CASRSLAGGNEQFF	TGTGCCAGCCGGTCCTTGGCAGGCGGTAATGAGCAGTTCTTC
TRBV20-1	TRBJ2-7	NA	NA	CSARRRSLLSYEQYF	TGCAGTGCTAGGAGGAGGAGCCTCCTCTCCTACGAGCAGTACTTC
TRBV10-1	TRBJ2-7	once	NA	CASSVILQGEQYF	TGCGCCAGCAGTGTAATTTTGCAGGGCGAGCAGTACTTC
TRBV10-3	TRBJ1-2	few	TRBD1	CAISDGQGWHYGYTF	TGTGCCATCAGTGACGGACAGGGATGGCATTATGGCTACACCTTC
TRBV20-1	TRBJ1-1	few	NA	CSETDTPGTEAFF	TGCAGTGAAACGGACACTCCAGGGACTGAAGCTTTCTTT
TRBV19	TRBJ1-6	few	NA	CASSTQGSSPLHF	TGTGCCAGTAGTACCCAGGGGAGTTCACCCCTCCACTTT
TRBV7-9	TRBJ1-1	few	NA	CASSLDRDTEAFF	TGTGCCAGCAGCTTAGATCGAGACACTGAAGCTTTCTTT
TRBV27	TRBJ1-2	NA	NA	CASNLSLSVGYTF	TGTGCCAGCAATTTATCCCTTTCGGTTGGCTACACCTTC
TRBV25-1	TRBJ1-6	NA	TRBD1	CASSEVDRGNSPLHF	TGTGCCAGCAGTGAAGTAGACAGGGGTAATTCACCCCTCCACTTT
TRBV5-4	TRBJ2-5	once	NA	CASSPKGFGETQYF	TGTGCCAGCAGCCCGAAAGGGTTCGGGGAGACCCAGTACTTC
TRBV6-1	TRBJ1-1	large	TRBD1	CASTMTGGGTEAFF	TGTGCCAGCACCATGACAGGGGGCGGCACTGAAGCTTTCTTT
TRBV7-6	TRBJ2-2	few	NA	CASSLARQNTGELFF	TGTGCCAGCAGCTTAGCCCGACAGAACACCGGGGAGCTGTTTTTT
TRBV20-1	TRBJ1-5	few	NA	CSATRRGINQPQHF	TGCAGTGCTACAAGGAGGGGAATCAATCAGCCCCAGCATTTT
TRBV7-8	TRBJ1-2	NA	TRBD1	CASSLDQGAGANYGYTF	TGTGCCAGCAGCTTAGATCAGGGGGCAGGAGCTAACTATGGCTACACCTTC
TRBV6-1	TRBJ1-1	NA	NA	CASSEWDGNTEAFF	TGTGCCAGCAGTGAGTGGGACGGAAACACTGAAGCTTTCTTT
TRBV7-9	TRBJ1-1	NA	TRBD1	CASSWEDRGEAFF	TGTGCCAGCAGCTGGGAGGACAGGGGTGAAGCTTTCTTT
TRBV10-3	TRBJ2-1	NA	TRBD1	CAINRGANEQFF	TGTGCCATCAACAGGGGTGCAAATGAGCAGTTCTTC
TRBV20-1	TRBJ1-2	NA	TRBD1	CSARDEDRIYGYTF	TGCAGTGCTAGAGATGAGGACAGGATCTATGGCTACACCTTC
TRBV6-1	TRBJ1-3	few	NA	CASSRGVAGNTIYF	TGTGCCAGCAGCAGGGGAGTAGCTGGAAACACCATATATTTT
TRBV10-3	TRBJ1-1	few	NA	CAISTSTPMNTEAFF	TGTGCCATCAGTACCTCGACACCAATGAACACTGAAGCTTTCTTT
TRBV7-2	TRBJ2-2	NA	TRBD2	CASRRASGGGTGELFF	TGTGCCAGCAGGAGAGCTAGCGGGGGAGGCACCGGGGAGCTGTTTTTT
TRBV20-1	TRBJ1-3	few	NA	CSARDGRNSGNTIYF	TGCAGTGCTAGAGATGGGAGGAACTCTGGAAACACCATATATTTT
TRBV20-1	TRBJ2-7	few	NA	CSAVPGTGLYEQYF	TGCAGTGCCGTCCCCGGGACTGGCCTCTACGAGCAGTACTTC
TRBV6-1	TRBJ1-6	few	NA	CASSEEEGRGNSPLHF	TGTGCCAGCAGTGAAGAAGAAGGCAGGGGTAATTCACCCCTCCACTTT
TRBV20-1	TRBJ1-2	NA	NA	CSATPGPVAGYTF	TGCAGTGCTACCCCCGGACCGGTCGCCGGCTACACCTTC
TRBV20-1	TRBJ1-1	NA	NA	CSVPRAELAFF	TGCAGTGTACCGAGGGCGGAGTTAGCTTTCTTT
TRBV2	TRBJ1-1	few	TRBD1	CASMTQGDTEAFF	TGTGCCAGCATGACCCAGGGGGACACTGAAGCTTTCTTT
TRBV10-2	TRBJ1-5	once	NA	CASSGGRESNQPQHF	TGCGCCAGCAGTGGAGGGCGGGAAAGCAATCAGCCCCAGCATTTT
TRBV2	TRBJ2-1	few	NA	CASSEVPPGEFF	TGTGCCAGCAGTGAAGTCCCGCCCGGGGAGTTCTTC
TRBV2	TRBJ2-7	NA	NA	CATLGGGPHEQYF	TGTGCCACCTTAGGAGGGGGACCCCACGAGCAGTACTTC
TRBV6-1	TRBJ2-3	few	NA	CASSEAHRADTQYF	TGTGCCAGCAGTGAAGCCCATAGAGCAGATACGCAGTATTTT
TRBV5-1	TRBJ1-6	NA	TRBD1	CASSLAETGKNSPLHF	TGCGCCAGCAGCTTGGCCGAGACAGGGAAAAATTCACCCCTCCACTTT
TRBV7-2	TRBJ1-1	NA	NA	CASSQGRAVIAAFF	TGTGCCAGCAGCCAAGGCAGGGCAGTTATAGCAGCTTTCTTT
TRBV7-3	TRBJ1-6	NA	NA	CASSYQYGNSPLHF	TGTGCCAGCAGCTACCAATACGGAAATTCACCCCTCCACTTT
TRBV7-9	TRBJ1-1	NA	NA	CASSLAPGTEAFF	TGTGCCAGCAGCTTAGCCCCAGGCACTGAAGCTTTCTTT
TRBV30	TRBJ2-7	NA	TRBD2	CAWTAGTINYEQYF	TGTGCCTGGACCGCCGGGACTATCAACTACGAGCAGTACTTC
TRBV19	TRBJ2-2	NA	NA	CASSKYMENTGELFF	TGTGCCAGTAGTAAATACATGGAGAACACCGGGGAGCTGTTTTTT
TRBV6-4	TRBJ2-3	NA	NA	CASSSDETDTQYF	TGTGCCAGCAGTAGTGACGAAACAGATACGCAGTATTTT
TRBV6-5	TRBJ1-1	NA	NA	CASSYFGRMNTEAFF	TGTGCCAGCAGTTACTTCGGACGGATGAACACTGAAGCTTTCTTT
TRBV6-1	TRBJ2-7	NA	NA	CASSPYGARNEQYF	TGTGCCAGCAGCCCATACGGGGCGAGAAACGAGCAGTACTTC
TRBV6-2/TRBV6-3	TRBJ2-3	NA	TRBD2	CASGTSGGADTQYF	TGTGCCAGCGGAACGAGCGGGGGGGCAGATACGCAGTATTTT
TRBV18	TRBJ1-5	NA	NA	CASSPGNFQPQHF	TGTGCCAGCTCACCCGGAAATTTCCAGCCCCAGCATTTT
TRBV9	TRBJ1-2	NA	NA	CASSPSAGSYGYTF	TGTGCCAGCAGCCCCTCCGCGGGTAGCTATGGCTACACCTTC